This passage covers 12 T cell receptor beta chains from one sample sequenced in a study of T-cell reconstitution after alpha-beta-depleted transplantation in children (dated by TCRdb to the mid-2010s). Library prep was done by PCR. Instrument used: Illumina HiSeq 2500. To normalize quantification of the TCRbeta repertoire, the TCR libraries were built with molecular barcoding that relied on unique molecular identifiers. TCRdb took the public reads, trimmed them with fastp at Q25, ran MiXCR for clone calling and kept in-frame beta chains. Rows matching on CDR3 protein sequence are summarized as one entry with the most common DNA and genes. The sample table lists 200,000 to 250,000 distinct CDR3 sequences, about 8.2% of them with a count of one. In total, the top ten clones hold approximately 34% of the sample. According to the study, the label for this sample's treatment or condition signals: allogeneic hematopoietic cell transplantation with graft depleted of TCRalphabeta T cells and CD19 B cells.

Sequenced material: PBMCs, mostly from graft donor cells, taken 360 days after TCRalphabeta/CD19-depleted stem cell transplant. The source is a male patient aged 2-15 years who had a stem cell transplant for acute myeloid leukemia, so the T cells may come from the graft donor.

This clonotype was seen many times. The chain uses TRBV18 and TRBJ2-7, with D tentatively TRBD2 (5 bases). The germline V and J ends were trimmed by 2 bases and 3 bases, with 11 bases remaining between them. CDR3 length equals 14 residues. Germline V CDR1 and CDR2: KGHSH, LQKENI. CDR3 nucleotide sequence: TGTGCCAGCTCACCAGGGCTAGCTGGCTACGAGCAGTACGTC. This translates into CASSPGLAGYEQYV.

This clonotype came up a few times. This chain links TRBV20-1 with TRBJ2-7; D may be TRBD1 (5 bases). The germline V and J ends were trimmed by 2 bases and 0 bases, with 11 bases remaining between them. This CDR3 contains 14 residues. Germline CDR1 and CDR2: DFQATT and SNEGSKA (reference sequence). The CDR3 DNA is TGCAGTGCTAGACAGGGAAGGAGCTCCTACGAGCAGTACTTC. This translates into CSARQGRSSYEQYF.

This clonotype appeared a few times. The chain carries TRBV21-1 and TRBJ2-3; the table calls TRBD2, which could not be checked here. TRBV21-1 is an annotated pseudogene. The CDR3 spans 16 residues. DNA of the CDR3: TGTGCCAGCAGCCCCCGACAACTAGCGGGAGAAGATACGCAGTATTTT. The encoded protein is CASSPRQLAGEDTQYF.

This clonotype occurred once. The chain links TRBV12-3 or TRBV12-4 to TRBJ2-5, with D possibly matching TRBD2 (5 bases). Trimming left V 3 bases short and J 4 bases short, with 15 bases between. This CDR3 has 15 amino acids. The CDR3 loop is CASSFEGPPGETQYF. In nucleotides, the CDR3 is TGTGCCAGCAGTTTTGAGGGTCCTCCCGGAGAGACCCAGTACTTC.

The rearrangement links TRBV7-3 to TRBJ2-3, with TRBD2 as a possible D gene (5 bases). From germline, CDR1 is SGHTA and CDR2 FQGTGA. V was clipped by 5 bases and J by 0 bases, with 15 bases between them. The CDR3 extends over 16 amino acids. CDR3 DNA sequence: TGTGCCAGCAGCGCCTCGCTAGCATCTAGCACAGATACGCAGTATTTT. Protein product: CASSASLASSTDTQYF.

This clonotype appeared a few times. V is TRBV29-1 and J is TRBJ1-2, with D unclear. Germline lookup yields CDR1 SQVTM and CDR2 ANQGSEA. V was clipped by 7 bases and J by 5 bases, with 17 bases between them. The CDR3 has 13 amino acids. The CDR3 protein is CSGLNAEIYGYTF. The CDR3 region has the DNA TGCAGCGGCCTCAACGCCGAAATATATGGCTACACCTTC.

Notes on this clonotype: One end of the junction varies from germline; a read error may be responsible. V and J are TRBV12-3 or TRBV12-4 and TRBJ2-1; 10 nucleotides match TRBD1. The CDR3 runs 13 residues. The CDR3 nucleotides are TGTGCCAGCAGTTCCGGCGGGACAGGGGCCTTGTTGTTC. It codes for CASSSGGTGALLF.

The V gene is TRBV7-2, the J gene TRBJ2-3; D possibly corresponds to TRBD2 (5 bases). V was cut by 1 base and J by 4 bases, with 9 bases left in between. The CDR3 sequence is 14 residues long. CDR1 and CDR2 (germline): SGHTA, FQGNSA. The CDR3 sequence is CASSLVGGPDTQYF. For the CDR3, the DNA is TGTGCCAGCAGCTTAGTAGGAGGACCAGATACGCAGTATTTT. The whole variable domain, remainder taken from reference TRBV7-2 and TRBJ2-3, is GAGVSQSPSNKVTEKGKDVELRCDPISGHTALYWYRQSLGQGLEFLIYFQGNSAPDKSGLPSDRFSAERTGGSVSTLTIQRTQQEDSAVYLCASSLVGGPDTQYFGPGTRLTVL.

With respect to this clonotype: Possible read error: a much larger clone is one base away. J is TRBJ2-3 and V is TRBV20-1, with D perhaps TRBD1 (5 bases). Germline V gives CDR1 DFQATT, CDR2 SNEGSKA (reference sequence). V gave up 6 bases and J gave up 6 bases, with 10 bases separating them. The CDR3 is made up of 11 amino acids. The CDR3, as DNA: TGCAGTGCCGTACAGGTGGATACGCAGTATTTT. Translation gives CSAVQVDTQYF.

The CDR3 DNA reads TGCAGCGAAACTAGCAGCAATGAGCAGTTCTTC. Translating it yields CSETSSNEQFF. This chain uses TRBV29-1 with TRBJ2-1; weak D call: TRBD2 (6 bases). Trimming cost V 7 bases and J 6 bases, with 10 bases left between them. The CDR3 contains 11 residues. Germline loops: CDR1 SQVTM, CDR2 ANQGSEA.

The chain joins TRBV15 to TRBJ2-7, with TRBD2 identical over 14 bases. CDR1 and CDR2 (germline): LNHNV, YYDKDF (reference sequence). Trimming took 0 bases from V and 2 from J; bases not matched to a gene: 9. The CDR3 runs 19 residues. CDR3 nucleotides: TGTGCCACCAGCAGAGATTATGAAGGGACTAGCGGGAGAGCCTACGAGCAGTACTTC. Translated, it gives CATSRDYEGTSGRAYEQYF.

The J gene is TRBJ2-2, the V gene TRBV5-1; tentatively, D is TRBD1 (5 bases). Germline lookup yields CDR1 SGHRS and CDR2 YFSETQ. V dropped 0 bases and J dropped 1 base, with 7 bases sitting between them. The CDR3 spans 15 residues. The DNA of the CDR3 is TGCGCCAGCAGCTTGGCCAGGGTGAACACCGGGGAGCTGTTTTTT. Its protein is CASSLARVNTGELFF.